This TCR beta chain comes out of a study of blood T cell repertoires in COVID-19. Germline V gene data show CDR1 as SGHTA and CDR2 as FQGNSA. The CDR3 contains 16 residues. V lost 1 base to trimming and J lost 5 bases, with 15 bases between them. Generated by immunoSEQ multiplex PCR, the TCRdb table keeps only in-frame clones and is missing some. The sample has around 250,000 clones, around 86% seen once; the top ten hold approximately 7%. The chain links TRBV7-2 to TRBJ1-5; tentatively, D is TRBD1 (6 bases). Specimen: peripheral blood. The receptor was derived from an older woman with active or convalescent COVID-19. The CDR3 DNA reads as TGTGCCAGCAGCTTAGGTGGCAGGGGCAGAGATCAGCCCCAGCATTTT. This translates into CASSLGGRGRDQPQHF. Drawing the rest from reference TRBV7-2 and TRBJ1-5, the complete variable domain is GAGVSQSPSNKVTEKGKDVELRCDPISGHTALYWYRQSLGQGLEFLIYFQGNSAPDKSGLPSDRFSAERTGGSVSTLTIQRTQQEDSAVYLCASSLGGRGRDQPQHFGDGTRLSIL.